One sample yielded the 22 T cell receptor beta chains listed below, sequenced in a study of CD8+CD57+ T cells in acquired aplastic anemia. Sequencing involved patients with CD8+CD57+ cell expansion previously shown by flow cytometry. For CDR3 and TCR beta VDJ profiling, genomic DNA was the template used. TCRdb fed the reads into MiXCR, producing one record per CDR3 protein. Here the sample spans more than 150,000 distinct CDR3 sequences, less than 50% being singletons. The specimen was sorted CD4+, CD8+, or CD8+CD57+ T cells (not recorded which) from PBMCs. Receptors originate from a human donor with aplastic anemia.

This chain links TRBV10-2 with TRBJ2-7; 11 nucleotides align to TRBD2. Germline CDR1 is WSHSY and CDR2 is SAAADI. The CDR3 runs to 16 residues. With 1 base clipped from V and 4 bases from J, the junction kept 6 bases outside the gene matches. The chain's CDR3 is CASSEYLAGGQYEQYF. The CDR3 DNA sequence: TGCGCCAGCAGTGAGTACTTAGCGGGAGGGCAGTACGAGCAGTACTTC.

This clonotype has a handful of counts. The genes are TRBV5-1 and TRBJ1-4, with unresolved D. The germline V and J ends were trimmed by 0 bases and 0 bases, with 3 bases remaining between them. Germline CDR1 SGHRS, CDR2 YFSETQ. CDR3 length equals 14 residues. For the CDR3, the DNA is TGCGCCAGCAGCTTGGAAACAACTAATGAAAAACTGTTTTTT. Translation gives CASSLETTNEKLFF.

The V gene is TRBV20-1, the J gene TRBJ1-4; 7 positions match TRBD1. The CDR3 spans 14 residues. Trimming took 6 bases from V and 2 from J; bases not matched to a gene: 6. In germline, CDR1 is DFQATT, CDR2 SNEGSKA (reference sequence). CDR3 nucleotides: TGCAGTGCCTTCACGACAGGGACTAATGAAAAACTGTTTTTT. Its translation: CSAFTTGTNEKLFF.

This clonotype has a handful of counts. V and J are TRBV24-1 and TRBJ2-7; D is undetermined. Germline V gives CDR1 KGHDR, CDR2 SFDVKD. The CDR3 is made up of 15 amino acids. V was pared by 5 bases and J by 4 bases, with 17 bases between. Here the CDR3 DNA reads TGTGCCACCAGTGGCGATGTCAGGCGACGATACGAGCAGTACTTC. It codes for CATSGDVRRRYEQYF.

Remarks on this clonotype: One junction end disagrees with the germline gene, perhaps due to a read error. The J gene is TRBJ2-7, the V gene TRBV12-3 or TRBV12-4, with D perhaps being TRBD1 or TRBD2 (6 bases each). The CDR3 runs 14 residues. Written as DNA, the CDR3 is TGCGCCAGCAGCCGTACAGGGACTCGCTACGGGCAGTACTTC. Amino acids: CASSRTGTRYGQYF.

This clonotype has only one observation. The V call is TRBV11-2, the J call TRBJ2-1, with 7 bases matching TRBD1. Germline CDR1 reads SGHAT; CDR2 reads FQNNGV. This CDR3 region has 16 residues. With V trimmed by 5 bases and J by 3 bases, 10 bases remained unmatched. CDR3 in DNA: TGTGCCAGCAGCCTGTCGACAGGGCGAAGCTACAATGAGCAGTTCTTC. Translation gives CASSLSTGRSYNEQFF.

This clonotype has just one count. The chain links TRBV14 to TRBJ1-6; D is unclear. CDR1 and CDR2 (germline): SGHDN, FVKESK. The length of the CDR3 is 15 residues. The ends were cut back, 2 bases at V and 5 bases at J, with 10 bases in the middle. CDR3 in DNA: TGTGCCAGCAGCCAATTTACAGCGGATAATTCACCCCTCCACTTT. It yields the protein CASSQFTADNSPLHF. Variable domain in full (rest from reference TRBV14 and TRBJ1-6): EAGVTQFPSHSVIEKGQTVTLRCDPISGHDNLYWYRRVMGKEIKFLLHFVKESKQDESGMPNNRFLAERTGGTYSTLKVQPAELEDSGVYFCASSQFTADNSPLHFGNGTRLTVT.

Many counts were recorded for this clonotype. The chain recombines TRBV5-4 with TRBJ2-1, with D possibly matching TRBD1 (6 bases). The CDR3 is made up of 13 amino acids. Germline values: CDR1 SGHNT, CDR2 YYREEE (reference sequence). Trimming took 2 bases from V and 7 from J, leaving 10 bases between them. The chain's CDR3 is CASSLQGGNEQFF. The CDR3 DNA follows: TGTGCCAGCAGCTTACAGGGTGGGAATGAGCAGTTCTTC.

In nucleotides, the CDR3 is TGTGCCACCAGCAGAGAGACAGGGTTCAATGAGCAGTTCTTC. Translation gives CATSRETGFNEQFF. The gene calls are TRBV15 and TRBJ2-1; TRBD1 agrees at 7 bases. The CDR3 has 14 amino acids. V trimming: 0 bases; J trimming: 6 bases; junction bases outside the gene matches: 2. Per the germline V gene, CDR1 is LNHNV and CDR2 is YYDKDF (reference sequence).

V is TRBV2 and J is TRBJ1-2, with D possibly being TRBD1 (5 bases). In germline, CDR1 is SNHLY, CDR2 FYNNEI. This CDR3 comprises 11 residues. V gave up 5 bases and J gave up 8 bases, with 9 bases separating them. CDR3 DNA sequence: TGTGCCAGCAGTCCGGGGGAAGGCTACACCTTC. It encodes CASSPGEGYTF.

Details on this clonotype: No conserved phenylalanine or tryptophan is present at the end of the CDR3, so a read error is the likely explanation. The chain has TRBV11-2 and TRBJ1-6; D remains ambiguous. Germline values: CDR1 SGHAT, CDR2 FQNNGV. The CDR3 spans 15 residues. V lost 4 bases and J lost 5, with 12 bases in between. CDR3 in amino acids: CASSSDGRDNSPLHV. CDR3 DNA: TGTGCCAGCAGCTCGGACGGACGGGATAATTCACCCCTCCACGTT.

This clonotype appeared many times. The rearrangement links TRBV10-3 to TRBJ1-4; D remains unclear. Germline CDR1 reads ENHRY; CDR2 reads SYGVKD. The CDR3 length is 14 residues. The V gene lost 11 bases and the J gene lost 6 bases, with 19 bases spanning the gap. CDR3 nucleotides: TGTGCCGCCACGGCAGGAGAGGGTGATGAAAAACTGTTTTTT. It translates to CAATAGEGDEKLFF.

This clonotype has at least ten counts. The rearrangement links TRBV2 to TRBJ2-7, with TRBD1 as a possible D gene (6 bases). CDR1 and CDR2 (germline): SNHLY, FYNNEI. The V and J ends lost 5 bases and 3 bases respectively, with 14 bases between them. The CDR3 covers 14 residues. The CDR3 DNA sequence: TGTGCCAGCAGTCGTGACAGGTTTTTCTACGAGCAGTACTTC. As protein: CASSRDRFFYEQYF.

The chain combines TRBV7-2 with TRBJ1-5, with a possible D match to TRBD1 (5 bases). Germline CDR1 is SGHTA and CDR2 is FQGNSA. CDR3 length: 15 amino acids. Trimming shortened V by 3 bases and J by 6 bases, and 15 bases separated the two germline ends. The CDR3 bases are TGTGCCAGCAGCTTGGGGCGGAGGGGTGGTCAGCCCCAGCATTTT. This gives the protein CASSLGRRGGQPQHF.

The chain has TRBV19 and TRBJ2-1, with D perhaps TRBD1 or TRBD2 (5 bases each). CDR1 and CDR2 (germline): LNHDA, SQIVND (reference sequence). The V gene lost 4 bases and the J gene lost 4 bases, with 11 bases spanning the gap. The CDR3 is made up of 14 amino acids. The CDR3 sequence: CASSKGTRYNEQFF. Here the CDR3 DNA reads TGTGCCAGTAGTAAAGGGACGCGGTACAATGAGCAGTTCTTC.

This clonotype showed up many times. The chain is built from TRBV30 and TRBJ2-5, with a weak D call TRBD2 (5 bases). CDR1 and CDR2 from the germline V gene are GTSNPN and SVGIG (reference sequence). Trimming left V 5 bases short and J 1 base short, with 14 bases between. This CDR3 has 14 residues. CDR3 sequence reads: CAWSNYGGQETQYF. CDR3 coding DNA: TGTGCCTGGTCCAATTACGGAGGCCAAGAGACCCAGTACTTC.

This clonotype was recorded only once. The rearrangement joins TRBV20-1 to TRBJ2-2; a possible D gene is TRBD1 (5 bases). Germline loops: CDR1 DFQATT, CDR2 SNEGSKA (reference sequence). The CDR3 is made up of 15 amino acids. V was trimmed by 0 bases and J by 7 bases, leaving 15 bases between them. The CDR3 here is CSARDKAGWIGELFF. DNA of the CDR3: TGCAGTGCTAGAGATAAAGCAGGGTGGATCGGGGAGCTGTTTTTT.

This clonotype has more than one count but fewer than ten. This chain joins TRBV7-6 and TRBJ1-2; 8 bases agree with TRBD1. Germline V gene sequence: CDR1 SGHVS, CDR2 FNYEAQ. J gave up 4 bases and V 4 bases, and 2 bases lay outside the gene matches. The CDR3 length is 13 residues. CDR3 in DNA: TGTGCCAGCAGCTATGACAGGGGCTATGGCTACACCTTC. Translation gives CASSYDRGYGYTF.

The chain joins TRBV29-1 to TRBJ2-3; D unclear. Germline values: CDR1 SQVTM, CDR2 ANQGSEA. CDR3 size: 13 residues. Trimming took off 5 bases at V and 1 base at J, with 10 bases between the two ends. The CDR3 sequence: CSVIPLRTDTQYF. The CDR3, as DNA: TGCAGCGTTATACCCTTACGCACAGATACGCAGTATTTT.

The V and J genes are TRBV7-6 and TRBJ2-2; TRBD2 matches at 10 bases. The ends lost 3 bases at V and 4 bases at J; junction bases unmatched: 8. The CDR3 spans 17 residues. CDR1 and CDR2 (germline): SGHVS, FNYEAQ. The CDR3 loop reads CASSFRLAGEGTGELFF. CDR3 DNA: TGTGCCAGCAGCTTCCGGCTAGCGGGAGAGGGCACCGGGGAGCTGTTTTTT.

The chain links TRBV7-6 to TRBJ1-1; D not resolved. CDR1 and CDR2 (germline): SGHVS, FNYEAQ. The V gene lost 1 base and the J gene lost 4 bases, with 13 bases spanning the gap. The CDR3 is 15 residues long. The CDR3 nucleotides read TGTGCCAGCAGCTTAGGGCCCCGCTTAGGCACTGAAGCTTTCTTT. It translates to CASSLGPRLGTEAFF. The complete variable domain, with remaining parts taken from reference TRBV7-6 and TRBJ1-1, reads GAGVSQSPRYKVTKRGQDVALRCDPISGHVSLYWYRQALGQGPEFLTYFNYEAQQDKSGLPNDRFSAERPEGSISTLTIQRTEQRDSAMYRCASSLGPRLGTEAFFGQGTRLTVV.

This clonotype came up a few times. For the CDR3, the DNA is TGTGCCAGCCGATGGACAGTCGGGGGCTACACCTTC. This sequence encodes CASRWTVGGYTF. The chain combines TRBV2 with TRBJ1-2; D is possibly TRBD1 (6 bases). Trimming took off 8 bases at V and 8 bases at J, with 15 bases between the two ends. Per the germline V gene, CDR1 is SNHLY and CDR2 is FYNNEI. The CDR3 contains 12 residues. The variable domain in full, completed from reference TRBV2 and TRBJ1-2, reads EPEVTQTPSHQVTQMGQEVILRCVPISNHLYFYWYRQILGQKVEFLVSFYNNEISEKSEIFDDQFSVERPDGSNFTLKIRSTKLEDSAMYFCASRWTVGGYTFGSGTRLTVV.